One sample yielded the 18 T cell receptor beta chains listed below, sequenced in a study of cytomegalovirus exposure and HLA in healthy donors (dated by TCRdb to 2015 to 2018). The library came from the immunoSEQ multiplex PCR assay. A mixture of 60 forward primers for TCR Vbeta segments and 13 reverse primers for TCR Jbeta segments was used in the multiplex PCR. This immuneACCESS table, as held by TCRdb, lists in-frame sequences with V and J called but not all clones. Of the missing ones, under half trace to an unresolved V gene in checked studies; the others have no known cause. Within this sample are 170,000 or so clones, with about 80% of them counted one time only. About 0.5% of the sample comes from the top ten. Sequenced input: PBMCs. These TCRs come from a woman aged 50 to 65 in good health and CMV-seronegative.

J is TRBJ1-2 and V is TRBV28, with TRBD1 matching 10 bases. Per germline, CDR1 MDHEN and CDR2 SYDVKM. V lost 5 bases and J lost 4; bases outside the gene matches: 7. The CDR3 has 15 residues. The CDR3 DNA follows: TGTGCCAGCAGTCTTCCGACAGGGGGCACCTATGGCTACACCTTC. Protein product: CASSLPTGGTYGYTF.

This clone appeared once. The chain carries TRBV27 and TRBJ2-7; 7 bases agree with TRBD1. This CDR3 spans 15 amino acids. V was clipped by 3 bases and J by 0 bases; unmatched bases: 5. Germline V gene lookup returns CDR1 MNHEY and CDR2 SMNVEV (reference sequence). The CDR3 DNA reads TGTGCCAGCAGTTTTGCAGGGGGTAGCTCCTACGAGCAGTACTTC. This codes for CASSFAGGSSYEQYF.

The CDR3 coding sequence is TGTGCCAGCAGCTTCGGGGGCTCTGGAAACACCATATATTTT. This translates into CASSFGGSGNTIYF. V and J are TRBV6-1 and TRBJ1-3; weak D call: TRBD1 (5 bases). CDR1 and CDR2 (germline): MNHNS, SASEGT. The CDR3 runs 14 residues. V was clipped by 6 bases and J by 0 bases, with 9 bases between them.

The rearrangement links TRBV29-1 to TRBJ1-2; 8 bases fit TRBD1. CDR3 length equals 13 residues. V dropped 4 bases and J dropped 5; count of bases not matched to a gene: 6. Germline assignment: CDR1 SQVTM and CDR2 ANQGSEA. This chain's CDR3 is CSVVTGENYGYTF. The CDR3 nucleotides are TGCAGCGTTGTGACAGGGGAGAATTATGGCTACACCTTC. Supplemented by reference TRBV29-1 and TRBJ1-2, the full variable domain reads SAVISQKPSRDICQRGTSLTIQCQVDSQVTMMFWYRQQPGQSLTLIATANQGSEATYESGFVIDKFPISRPNLTFSTLTVSNMSPEDSSIYLCSVVTGENYGYTFGSGTRLTVV.

As to this clone: It is unclear where the CDR3 begins or ends on the DNA, so no DNA is shown, and the CDR3 is as TCRdb lists it. This rearrangement joins TRBV23-1 to TRBJ1-2; TRBD1, the table's D call, lacks a check against the DNA. TRBV23-1 is recorded as an ORF, its role being uncertain. The CDR3 totals 14 residues, both ends included. CDR3 protein: CASSTSDRGYGYTF.

V gene TRBV5-4 combines with J gene TRBJ2-7, with no clear D. The CDR3 length is 12 residues. V dropped 0 bases and J dropped 5 bases, with 6 bases sitting between them. Germline loops: CDR1 SGHNT, CDR2 YYREEE (reference sequence). As DNA, the CDR3 is TGTGCCAGCAGCTTGGTCACTGACGAGCAGTACTTC. As protein: CASSLVTDEQYF.

The chain combines TRBV19 with TRBJ1-5, with 8 bases fitting TRBD1. CDR1 is LNHDA and CDR2 is SQIVND in the germline V gene (reference sequence). V lost 8 bases to trimming and J lost 1 base; unmatched junction nucleotides: 4. The CDR3 is 14 amino acids. The chain's CDR3 is CASCDRGSNQPQHF. CDR3 sequence (DNA): TGTGCCAGTTGTGACAGGGGAAGCAATCAGCCCCAGCATTTT.

The chain combines TRBV5-1 with TRBJ2-2; 13 nucleotides match TRBD2. The J segment lost 5 bases and the V segment lost 5 bases, leaving 12 bases of the junction unmatched. The germline V gene encodes CDR1 SGHRS and CDR2 YFSETQ. The CDR3 extends over 18 amino acids. CDR3 DNA sequence: TGCGCCAGCAGTGAATTCGGACTAGCGGGGGTTCAAACCGGGGAGCTGTTTTTT. This encodes CASSEFGLAGVQTGELFF.

This clone has more than one count but fewer than ten. This rearrangement joins TRBV9 to TRBJ2-3; maybe TRBD1 (5 bases). Germline-derived CDR1 and CDR2 are SGDLS and YYNGEE. The germline V and J ends were trimmed by 0 bases and 1 base, with 6 bases remaining between them. The CDR3 length is 14 residues. The CDR3 is CASSVAGRTDTQYF. The CDR3 DNA reads TGTGCCAGCAGCGTAGCAGGGCGCACAGATACGCAGTATTTT.

The V and J genes are TRBV9 and TRBJ1-2; 7 bases line up with TRBD1. This CDR3 has 11 amino acids. Germline V CDR1 and CDR2: SGDLS, YYNGEE. V lost 7 bases to trimming and J lost 3 bases; unmatched junction nucleotides: 0. CDR3 DNA: TGTGCCAGCGGGACAGACTATGGCTACACCTTC. It translates to CASGTDYGYTF.

J is TRBJ1-2 and V is TRBV6-1; D gene unclear. CDR3 length: 12 residues. Germline loops: CDR1 MNHNS, CDR2 SASEGT. With 10 bases removed from V and 1 base from J, the gap between germline ends came to 10 bases. The CDR3 nucleotides are TGTGCCACCACCCCGGTTAACTATGGCTACACCTTC. It codes for CATTPVNYGYTF.

The chain employs TRBV28 and TRBJ2-5; no clear D. The DNA end lines up better with TRBJ2-7; the J call may be wrong. Germline V lookup: CDR1 MDHEN, CDR2 SYDVKM. The CDR3 runs 11 residues. The CDR3: CVSGTSYEQYF. The CDR3, as DNA: TGTGTATCAGGCACCTCCTACGAGCAGTACTTC.

The chain couples TRBV4-1 to TRBJ2-7; the match to TRBD2 covers 8 bases. In germline, CDR1 is MGHRA, CDR2 YSYEKL. The ends lost 4 bases at V and 2 bases at J; junction bases unmatched: 4. This CDR3 spans 14 amino acids. CDR3 loop: CASSLTSGTYEQYF. The CDR3 DNA sequence: TGCGCCAGCAGCCTAACTAGCGGTACCTACGAGCAGTACTTC.

The chain recombines TRBV5-1 with TRBJ2-1, with 7 positions matching TRBD2. Per germline, CDR1 SGHRS and CDR2 YFSETQ. V trimming: 3 bases; J trimming: 0 bases; junction bases outside the gene matches: 12. This CDR3 is 18 amino acids long. The DNA of the CDR3 is TGCGCCAGCAGCTGCTATAGCGGGTCCAATTGCTCCTACAATGAGCAGTTCTTC. This gives the protein CASSCYSGSNCSYNEQFF. Based on the CDR3 plus reference TRBV5-1 and TRBJ2-1, the full variable domain is KAGVTQTPRYLIKTRGQQVTLSCSPISGHRSVSWYQQTPGQGLQFLFEYFSETQRNKGNFPGRFSGRQFSNSRSEMNVSTLELGDSALYLCASSCYSGSNCSYNEQFFGPGTRLTVL.

The chain carries TRBV14 and TRBJ2-1, with 9 bases identical to TRBD2. The V gene's germline CDR1 is SGHDN and CDR2 FVKESK. The ends lost 1 base at V and 6 bases at J; junction bases unmatched: 10. The CDR3 has 17 amino acids. CDR3 nucleotides: TGTGCCAGCAGCCAAGTCTCCAGCGGGGGGACCGGCAATGAGCAGTTCTTC. This encodes CASSQVSSGGTGNEQFF.

The chain couples TRBV5-6 to TRBJ2-7; D is possibly TRBD2 (6 bases). Per the germline V gene, CDR1 is SGHDT and CDR2 is YYEEEE. The CDR3 consists of 14 residues. V was cut by 3 bases and J by 2 bases, with 12 bases left in between. The CDR3 protein is CASSSYGSAYEQYF. The CDR3 DNA follows: TGTGCCAGCAGCTCGTACGGGAGCGCCTACGAGCAGTACTTC.

This CDR3 reads CASSPRQGVYEQYF. The DNA for the CDR3 is TGTGCCAGCAGCCCCAGACAGGGGGTCTACGAGCAGTACTTC. The V and J genes are TRBV7-9 and TRBJ2-7, with 9 bases that match TRBD1. With V trimmed by 5 bases and J by 3 bases, 5 bases remained unmatched. Germline assignment: CDR1 SEHNR and CDR2 FQNEAQ (reference sequence). CDR3 length equals 14 residues.

This rearrangement joins TRBV4-1 to TRBJ1-1; D may be TRBD1 (6 bases). Per germline, CDR1 MGHRA and CDR2 YSYEKL. The CDR3 covers 15 residues. Trimming cost V 6 bases and J 5 bases, with 19 bases left between them. The CDR3 sequence: CASRPSGGAYTEAFF. CDR3 nucleotide sequence: TGCGCCAGCAGACCTTCGGGGGGCGCTTATACTGAAGCTTTCTTT.